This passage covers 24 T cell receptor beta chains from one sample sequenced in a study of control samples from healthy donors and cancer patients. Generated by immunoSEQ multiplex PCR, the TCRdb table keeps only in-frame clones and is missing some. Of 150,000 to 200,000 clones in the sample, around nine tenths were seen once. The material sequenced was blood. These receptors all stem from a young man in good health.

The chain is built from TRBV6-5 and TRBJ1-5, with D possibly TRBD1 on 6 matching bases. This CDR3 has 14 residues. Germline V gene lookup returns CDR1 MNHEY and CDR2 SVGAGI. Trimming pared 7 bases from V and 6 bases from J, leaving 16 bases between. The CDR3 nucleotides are TGTGCCAGCAAACCCACAGGGTCGGCTCAGCCCCAGCATTTT. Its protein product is CASKPTGSAQPQHF.

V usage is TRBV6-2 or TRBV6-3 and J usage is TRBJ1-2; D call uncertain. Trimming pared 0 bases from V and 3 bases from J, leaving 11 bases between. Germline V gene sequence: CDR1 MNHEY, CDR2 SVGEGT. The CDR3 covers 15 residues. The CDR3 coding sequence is TGTGCCAGCAGTTACTCGGGCAGAAGCGACTATGGCTACACCTTC. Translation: CASSYSGRSDYGYTF.

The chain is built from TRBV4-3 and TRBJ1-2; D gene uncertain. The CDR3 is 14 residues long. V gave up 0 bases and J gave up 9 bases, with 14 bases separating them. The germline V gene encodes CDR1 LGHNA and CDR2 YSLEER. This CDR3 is CASSQDLGPESYTF. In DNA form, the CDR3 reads TGCGCCAGCAGCCAAGATCTCGGCCCAGAGAGCTACACCTTC.

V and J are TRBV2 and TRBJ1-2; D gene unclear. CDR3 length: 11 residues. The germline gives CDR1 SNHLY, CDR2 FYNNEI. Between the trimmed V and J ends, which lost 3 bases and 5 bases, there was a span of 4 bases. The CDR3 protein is CASSDPYGYTF. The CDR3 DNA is TGTGCCAGCAGTGACCCTTATGGCTACACCTTC.

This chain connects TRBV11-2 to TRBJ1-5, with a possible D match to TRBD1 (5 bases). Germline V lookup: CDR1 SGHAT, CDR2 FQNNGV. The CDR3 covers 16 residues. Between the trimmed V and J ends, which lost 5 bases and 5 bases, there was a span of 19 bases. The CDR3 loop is CASSPASTGTHQPQHF. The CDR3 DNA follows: TGTGCCAGCAGCCCCGCCTCCACAGGTACGCATCAGCCCCAGCATTTT.

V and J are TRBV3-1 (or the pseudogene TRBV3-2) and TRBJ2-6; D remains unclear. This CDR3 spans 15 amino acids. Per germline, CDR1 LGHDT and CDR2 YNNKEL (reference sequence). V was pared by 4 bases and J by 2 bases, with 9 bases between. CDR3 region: CASSPGHPGANVLTF. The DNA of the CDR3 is TGTGCCAGCAGCCCAGGCCATCCTGGGGCCAACGTCCTGACTTTC.

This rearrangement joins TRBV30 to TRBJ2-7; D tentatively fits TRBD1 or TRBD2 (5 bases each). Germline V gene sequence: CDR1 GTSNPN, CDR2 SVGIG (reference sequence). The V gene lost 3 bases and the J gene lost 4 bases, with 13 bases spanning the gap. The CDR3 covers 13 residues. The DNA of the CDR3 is TGTGCCTGGAGAGGGGACCCGGGGTACGAGCAGTACTTC. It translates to CAWRGDPGYEQYF.

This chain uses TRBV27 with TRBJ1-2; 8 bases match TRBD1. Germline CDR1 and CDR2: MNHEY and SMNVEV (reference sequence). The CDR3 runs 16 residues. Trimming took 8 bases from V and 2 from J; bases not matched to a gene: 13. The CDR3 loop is CASRRHGTGSNYGYTF. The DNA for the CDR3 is TGTGCCAGCCGCCGCCACGGGACAGGAAGCAACTATGGCTACACCTTC.

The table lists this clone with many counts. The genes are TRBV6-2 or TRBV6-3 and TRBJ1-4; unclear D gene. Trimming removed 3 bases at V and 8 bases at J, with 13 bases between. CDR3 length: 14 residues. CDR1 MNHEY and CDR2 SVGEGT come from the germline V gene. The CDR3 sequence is CASSYRQEAEKLFF. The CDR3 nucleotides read TGTGCCAGCAGTTATCGGCAGGAGGCAGAAAAACTGTTTTTT.

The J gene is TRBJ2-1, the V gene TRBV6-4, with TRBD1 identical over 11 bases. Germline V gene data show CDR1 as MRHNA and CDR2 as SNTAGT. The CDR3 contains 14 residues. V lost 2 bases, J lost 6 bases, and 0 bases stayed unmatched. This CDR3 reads CASSDGTGGNEQFF. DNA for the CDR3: TGTGCCAGCAGTGACGGGACAGGGGGCAATGAGCAGTTCTTC.

As DNA, the CDR3 is TGTGCCAGCACCCCTGCCCAGGTGACAGATACGCAGTATTTT. It yields the protein CASTPAQVTDTQYF. The V and J genes are TRBV7-9 and TRBJ2-3, with D hard to call. From germline, CDR1 is SEHNR and CDR2 FQNEAQ (reference sequence). V lost 7 bases to trimming and J lost 3 bases, with 14 bases between them. The CDR3 spans 14 residues.

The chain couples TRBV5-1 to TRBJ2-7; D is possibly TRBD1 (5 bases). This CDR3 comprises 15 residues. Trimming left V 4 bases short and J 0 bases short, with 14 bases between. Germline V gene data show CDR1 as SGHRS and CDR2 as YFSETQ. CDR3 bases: TGCGCCAGCAGCCCCGGGCAGGGCAGCTCCTACGAGCAGTACTTC. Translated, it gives CASSPGQGSSYEQYF.

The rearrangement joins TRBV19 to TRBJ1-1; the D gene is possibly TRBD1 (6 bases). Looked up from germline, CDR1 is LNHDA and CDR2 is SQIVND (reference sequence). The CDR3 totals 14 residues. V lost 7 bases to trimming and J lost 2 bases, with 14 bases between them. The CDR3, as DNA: TGTGCCAGTACACGAAACAGGGCTAACACTGAAGCTTTCTTT. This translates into CASTRNRANTEAFF. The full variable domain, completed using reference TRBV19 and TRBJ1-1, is DGGITQSPKYLFRKEGQNVTLSCEQNLNHDAMYWYRQDPGQGLRLIYYSQIVNDFQKGDIAEGYSVSREKKESFPLTVTSAQKNPTAFYLCASTRNRANTEAFFGQGTRLTVV.

CDR3 protein: CASSQGRVGELFF. The CDR3, as DNA: TGTGCCAGCAGCCAAGGCCGGGTCGGGGAGCTGTTTTTT. This chain links TRBV3-1 (or the pseudogene TRBV3-2) with TRBJ2-2; D gene uncertain. Germline lookup yields CDR1 LGHDT and CDR2 YNNKEL (reference sequence). Trimming stripped 1 base from V and 7 bases from J, with 7 bases between. The CDR3 sequence is 13 residues long.

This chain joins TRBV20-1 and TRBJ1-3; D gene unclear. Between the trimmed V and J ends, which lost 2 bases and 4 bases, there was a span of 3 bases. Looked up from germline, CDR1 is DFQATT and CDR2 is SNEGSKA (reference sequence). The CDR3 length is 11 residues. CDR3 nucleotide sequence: TGCAGTGCTAGACTGGGAAACACCATATATTTT. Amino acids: CSARLGNTIYF.

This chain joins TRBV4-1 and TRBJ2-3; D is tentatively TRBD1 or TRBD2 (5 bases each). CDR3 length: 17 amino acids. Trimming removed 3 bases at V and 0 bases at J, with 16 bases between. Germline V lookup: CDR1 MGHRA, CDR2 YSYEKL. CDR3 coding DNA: TGCGCCAGCAGCCACATCTTGGACGGGGCCAGCACAGATACGCAGTATTTT. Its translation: CASSHILDGASTDTQYF.

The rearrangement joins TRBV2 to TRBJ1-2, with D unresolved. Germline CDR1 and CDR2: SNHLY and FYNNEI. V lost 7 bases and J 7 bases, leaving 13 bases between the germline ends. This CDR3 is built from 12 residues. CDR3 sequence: CASTSKPGGYTF. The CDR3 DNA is TGTGCCAGCACGTCAAAACCGGGTGGCTACACCTTC.

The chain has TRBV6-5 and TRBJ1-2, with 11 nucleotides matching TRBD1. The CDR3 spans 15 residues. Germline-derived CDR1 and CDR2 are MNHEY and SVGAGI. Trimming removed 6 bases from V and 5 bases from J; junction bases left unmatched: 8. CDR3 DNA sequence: TGTGCCAGCAGCCTACTGGGGACAGGGGGGTATGGCTACACCTTC. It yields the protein CASSLLGTGGYGYTF.

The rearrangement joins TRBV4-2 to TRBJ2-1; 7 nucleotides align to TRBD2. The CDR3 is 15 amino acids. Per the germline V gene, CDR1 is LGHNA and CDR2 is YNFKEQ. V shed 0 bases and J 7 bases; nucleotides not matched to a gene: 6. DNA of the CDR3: TGTGCCAGCAGCCAAGAGGCTAGCGGAATAAATGAGCAGTTCTTC. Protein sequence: CASSQEASGINEQFF.

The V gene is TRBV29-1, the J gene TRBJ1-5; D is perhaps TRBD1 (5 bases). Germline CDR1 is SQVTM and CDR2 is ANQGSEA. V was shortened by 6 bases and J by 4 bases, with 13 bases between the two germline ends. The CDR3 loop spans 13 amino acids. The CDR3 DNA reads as TGCAGCGTCTCGGGGGGGGTGAATCAGCCCCAGCATTTT. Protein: CSVSGGVNQPQHF.

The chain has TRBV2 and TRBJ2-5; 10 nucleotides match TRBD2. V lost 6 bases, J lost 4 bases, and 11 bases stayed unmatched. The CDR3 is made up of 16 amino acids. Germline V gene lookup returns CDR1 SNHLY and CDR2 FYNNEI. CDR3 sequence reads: CASSAFGTSASETQYF. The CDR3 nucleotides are TGTGCCAGCAGCGCATTCGGGACTAGCGCTTCAGAGACCCAGTACTTC.

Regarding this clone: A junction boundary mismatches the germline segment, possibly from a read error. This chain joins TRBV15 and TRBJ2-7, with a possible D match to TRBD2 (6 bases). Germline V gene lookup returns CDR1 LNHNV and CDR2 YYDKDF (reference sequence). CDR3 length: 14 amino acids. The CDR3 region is CATSRDQGRSGQYF. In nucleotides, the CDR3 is TGTGCCACCAGCCGAGATCAAGGGAGGAGCGGACAGTACTTC.

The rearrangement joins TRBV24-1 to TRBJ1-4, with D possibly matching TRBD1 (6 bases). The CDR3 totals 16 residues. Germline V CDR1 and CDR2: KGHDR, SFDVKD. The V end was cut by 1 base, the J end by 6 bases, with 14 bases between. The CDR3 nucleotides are TGTGCCACCAGTGATTTAAGTGGGACATATGATGAAAAACTGTTTTTT. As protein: CATSDLSGTYDEKLFF.

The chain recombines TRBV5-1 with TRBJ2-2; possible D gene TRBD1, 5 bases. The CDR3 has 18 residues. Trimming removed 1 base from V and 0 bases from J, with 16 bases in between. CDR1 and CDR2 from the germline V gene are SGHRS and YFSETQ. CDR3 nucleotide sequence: TGCGCCAGCAGCTTGAGGCAGGGCTGGCTGTCGAACACCGGGGAGCTGTTTTTT. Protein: CASSLRQGWLSNTGELFF.